One sample yielded the 8 T cell receptor beta chains listed below, sequenced in a study of T cell repertoires in cytomegalovirus infection. TCRdb re-called the reads with MiXCR, one entry per CDR3 protein. There are fewer than 1,000,000 distinct CDR3 sequences in the sample; 31% occur only once, and 10% to 15% lies in the top ten. No antigen has been identified for these receptors. Specimen: cultured CD8+ T cells from PBMCs, collected from culture after CMV antigen stimulation. These receptors all stem from a human donor in good health (CMV status not recorded). Some clones in this sample may be carry-over from other donors' samples.

The chain carries TRBV28 and TRBJ2-6; D could derive from TRBD1 or TRBD2 (5 bases each). V lost 3 bases and J lost 2, with 17 bases in between. The CDR3 sequence is 18 residues long. Germline V gene sequence: CDR1 MDHEN, CDR2 SYDVKM. This CDR3 is CASSFIARESAGANVLTF. The CDR3 bases are TGTGCCAGCAGTTTCATCGCCAGGGAGAGCGCTGGGGCCAACGTCCTGACTTTC.

The chain links TRBV6-6 to TRBJ2-7, with TRBD1 as a possible D gene (6 bases). The ends were cut back, 0 bases at V and 5 bases at J, with 20 bases in the middle. This CDR3 region has 17 residues. Germline V CDR1 and CDR2: MNHNY, SVGAGI (reference sequence). Here the CDR3 DNA reads TGTGCCAGCAGTTACTCGAGGGCGGACAGATCGGCCAACGAGCAGTACGTC. Translating it yields CASSYSRADRSANEQYV.

The rearrangement uses TRBV12-5 and TRBJ1-5; no clear D gene. The CDR3 is 11 residues long. In germline, CDR1 is LGHNT, CDR2 FRNRAP. Trimming left V 7 bases short and J 6 bases short, with 7 bases between. Here the CDR3 DNA reads TGTGCTAGTGCCCTCAGTCAGCCCCAGCATTTT. Translating it yields CASALSQPQHF.

About this clonotype: Being one base from a much bigger clone, this may be a read error. V usage is TRBV7-9 and J usage is TRBJ2-3, with D tentatively TRBD1 (6 bases). The germline gives CDR1 SEHNR, CDR2 FQNEAQ (reference sequence). Deletions cut 7 bases from V and 0 bases from J, with 20 bases between. This CDR3 spans 17 amino acids. The CDR3 coding sequence is TGTGCCAGCAACATAGTGGGGGCGCCCTTAAGCACAGATACGCAGTATTTT. It yields the protein CASNIVGAPLSTDTQYF.

The CDR3 protein is CASSLVGGALDEQFF. In nucleotides, the CDR3 is TGTGCCAGCAGCTTAGTGGGGGGGGCCTTGGATGAGCAGTTCTTC. The chain employs TRBV7-9 and TRBJ2-1; a weak D match, TRBD2 (7 bases). CDR1 and CDR2 (germline): SEHNR, FQNEAQ (reference sequence). This CDR3 contains 15 residues. V shed 1 base and J shed 8 bases, with 15 bases lying between them.

The chain uses TRBV7-9 and TRBJ2-2, with 15 bases fitting TRBD2. This CDR3 region has 18 residues. Looked up from germline, CDR1 is SEHNR and CDR2 is FQNEAQ (reference sequence). The V segment lost 5 bases and the J segment 2 bases; nucleotides outside the gene matches: 6. CDR3 region: CASSGGLAGGLNTGELFF. In nucleotides, the CDR3 is TGTGCCAGCAGCGGCGGACTAGCGGGGGGGCTCAACACCGGGGAGCTGTTTTTT.

The chain joins TRBV6-5 to TRBJ2-1; possible D gene TRBD2, 6 bases. The germline CDR1 and CDR2 sequences are MNHEY and SVGAGI. V lost 8 bases and J 3 bases, leaving 14 bases between the germline ends. This CDR3 has 14 residues. DNA for the CDR3: TGTGCCAGCTGTCTCCGGGGAGGCTACAATGAGCAGTTCTTC. Translation: CASCLRGGYNEQFF.

J is TRBJ2-7 and V is TRBV2; no definite D call. The CDR3 loop spans 14 amino acids. Germline loops: CDR1 SNHLY, CDR2 FYNNEI. V lost 2 bases to trimming and J lost 1 base, with 9 bases between them. As DNA, the CDR3 is TGTGCCAGCAGTGAATTAGACGGATCCTACGAGCAGTACGTC. Translated, it gives CASSELDGSYEQYV.